Presented here are 26 T cell receptor beta chains from one specimen sequenced in a study of cytomegalovirus exposure and HLA in healthy donors (dated by TCRdb to 2015 to 2018). Library construction relied on the immunoSEQ multiplex PCR assay. The multiplex PCR relied on a mix of 60 forward primers for TCR Vbeta segments and 13 reverse primers for TCR Jbeta segments. TCRdb mirrors the immuneACCESS table, restricted to in-frame sequences. Some clones are absent from its copies; in checked studies, under half trace to an unresolved V gene, and the reason for the others is unknown. The sample table shows about 180,000 clones, and around 81% are seen once. The top ten constitute about 2.3% of the sample. Sequenced material: PBMCs. The receptors stem from a young woman in good health and CMV-seronegative.

The genes are TRBV7-8 and TRBJ1-2; D is perhaps TRBD1 (5 bases). This CDR3 has 13 amino acids. Trimming left V 4 bases short and J 13 bases short, with 19 bases between. From germline, CDR1 is SGHVS and CDR2 FQNEAQ. The CDR3 is CASSSTPTAPCTF. The CDR3 DNA sequence: TGTGCCAGCAGCTCAACCCCGACAGCGCCTTGCACCTTC.

The rearrangement links TRBV10-3 to TRBJ2-4; TRBD1 matches 8 bases. V shed 4 bases, J shed 5 bases, and the junction held 7 bases outside the gene matches. The germline V gene has CDR1 ENHRY and CDR2 SYGVKD. This CDR3 comprises 15 residues. CDR3 sequence reads: CAISGSRGHENIQYF. In DNA, the CDR3 is TGTGCCATCAGTGGGTCCAGGGGGCACGAAAACATTCAGTACTTC.

This chain joins TRBV6-5 and TRBJ1-1; 8 bases fit TRBD1. Trimming removed 4 bases from V and 5 bases from J; junction bases left unmatched: 9. CDR3 length equals 15 residues. Germline CDR1 reads MNHEY; CDR2 reads SVGAGI. DNA for the CDR3: TGTGCCAGCAGTTTGACAGGGGAAGGTGGGACTGAAGCTTTCTTT. This translates into CASSLTGEGGTEAFF.

Concerning this clone: The same CDR3 can be traced to other DNA sequences in this sample. The chain joins TRBV5-1 to TRBJ2-2, with 10 bases aligning to TRBD2. The CDR3 totals 15 residues. With 5 bases clipped from V and 0 bases from J, the junction kept 1 base outside the gene matches. CDR1 and CDR2 (germline): SGHRS, YFSETQ. The chain's CDR3 is CASSLAGANTGELFF. As DNA, the CDR3 is TGCGCCAGCAGTCTAGCGGGGGCGAACACCGGGGAGCTGTTTTTT.

V is TRBV5-8 and J is TRBJ1-5, with TRBD1 identical over 9 bases. Germline V gene sequence: CDR1 SGHTS, CDR2 YDEGEE. V trimming: 3 bases; J trimming: 4 bases; junction bases outside the gene matches: 5. CDR3 length: 15 amino acids. The CDR3 nucleotides are TGTGCCAGCAGCTCGACCGGGACAGGGAATCAGCCCCAGCATTTT. This encodes CASSSTGTGNQPQHF.

J is TRBJ2-1 and V is TRBV4-1, with TRBD1 matching over 12 bases. Germline CDR1 MGHRA, CDR2 YSYEKL. V shed 4 bases, J shed 9 bases, and the junction held 7 bases outside the gene matches. This CDR3 has 15 residues. The CDR3 spells CASSRGTGGRSEQFF. CDR3 DNA: TGCGCCAGCAGCCGAGGGACAGGGGGCCGGAGTGAGCAGTTCTTC.

V and J are TRBV6-5 and TRBJ1-5; TRBD1 is a possible D gene (5 bases). With 0 bases removed from V and 5 bases from J, the gap between germline ends came to 8 bases. CDR3 size: 14 residues. The germline V gene encodes CDR1 MNHEY and CDR2 SVGAGI. CDR3 in amino acids: CASSYSGGHQPQHF. The CDR3 DNA sequence: TGTGCCAGCAGTTACTCCGGGGGACATCAGCCCCAGCATTTT.

Here the CDR3 reads CASSLGYEEQYF. For the CDR3, the DNA is TGTGCCAGCAGCTTAGGTTACGAGGAGCAGTACTTC. The chain joins TRBV7-2 to TRBJ2-7; no clear D gene. V was cut by 1 base and J by 7 bases, with 8 bases left in between. The CDR3 has 12 residues. Germline assignment: CDR1 SGHTA and CDR2 FQGNSA.

This clone was picked up one time. The rearrangement uses TRBV7-2 and TRBJ2-1; D gene ambiguous. This CDR3 has 13 amino acids. In germline, CDR1 is SGHTA, CDR2 FQGNSA. V shed 4 bases and J shed 7 bases, with 11 bases lying between them. The CDR3 sequence: CASSSSSINEQFF. CDR3 sequence (DNA): TGTGCCAGCAGCTCCTCGAGCATTAATGAGCAGTTCTTC.

The V call is TRBV20-1, the J call TRBJ2-3; no clear D. The CDR3 has 11 residues. V was clipped by 6 bases and J by 0 bases, with 4 bases between them. The V gene's germline CDR1 is DFQATT and CDR2 SNEGSKA (reference sequence). CDR3: CSATSTDTQYF. The DNA of the CDR3 is TGCAGTGCAACTAGCACAGATACGCAGTATTTT.

This chain links TRBV27 with TRBJ2-5; D may be TRBD2 (6 bases). V was pared by 6 bases and J by 1 base, with 18 bases between. The CDR3 is 16 amino acids. CDR1 MNHEY and CDR2 SMNVEV come from the germline V gene (reference sequence). CDR3 in amino acids: CASSPPLGGAQETQYF. The CDR3 DNA sequence: TGTGCCAGCAGCCCGCCCCTAGGAGGGGCCCAAGAGACCCAGTACTTC.

This clone was seen a few times. The genes are TRBV9 and TRBJ2-2; 10 bases map to TRBD1. V trimming: 0 bases; J trimming: 8 bases; junction bases outside the gene matches: 4. The CDR3 covers 15 residues. The germline V gene has CDR1 SGDLS and CDR2 YYNGEE. The CDR3 bases are TGTGCCAGCAGCGTAGAGGGACAGGGGTCAGGGGAGCTGTTTTTT. As protein: CASSVEGQGSGELFF.

This clone came up a few times. The chain is built from TRBV7-2 and TRBJ2-7, with TRBD1 identical over 8 bases. V lost 3 bases and J lost 9; bases outside the gene matches: 7. CDR3 length equals 13 residues. CDR1 and CDR2 from the germline V gene are SGHTA and FQGNSA. The CDR3, as DNA: TGTGCCAGCAGCTTGGGGGGACAGGCCCCGCAGTACTTC. Its protein is CASSLGGQAPQYF.

This clone was detected only a few times. V gene TRBV5-1 combines with J gene TRBJ1-2, with D perhaps matching TRBD1 (6 bases). The CDR3 sequence is 14 residues long. V lost 3 bases, J lost 5 bases, and 14 bases lay in between. CDR1 SGHRS and CDR2 YFSETQ come from the germline V gene. CDR3 nucleotides: TGCGCCAGCAGCTCCCGGGACACAGCGTATGGCTACACCTTC. The encoded protein is CASSSRDTAYGYTF.

The chain employs TRBV28 and TRBJ2-7; 7 bases match TRBD1. The germline V gene encodes CDR1 MDHEN and CDR2 SYDVKM. V was pared by 7 bases and J by 4 bases, with 10 bases of the junction left unmatched. This CDR3 has 14 amino acids. As DNA, the CDR3 is TGTGCCAGCAACCCGACCGGGACAGTATACGAGCAGTACTTC. It codes for CASNPTGTVYEQYF.

Written as DNA, the CDR3 is TGTGCCAGCAGTTCCGGACTAGCGGGAGGGGAGCAGTACTTC. It translates to CASSSGLAGGEQYF. The chain joins TRBV27 to TRBJ2-7; 15 bases are shared with TRBD2. The germline gives CDR1 MNHEY, CDR2 SMNVEV (reference sequence). The junction had 2 bases not matched to a gene; V was cut back by 4 bases and J by 7 bases. This CDR3 has 14 residues.

As concerns this clone: Germline is not matched at one junction end, which may reflect a read error. The genes are TRBV7-9 and TRBJ1-6; no clear D gene. CDR1 and CDR2 from the germline V gene are SEHNR and FQNEAQ (reference sequence). The CDR3 extends over 15 amino acids. CDR3 sequence reads: CSSSLDTGSGSPLHF. The CDR3 DNA reads TGTTCCAGCAGCTTAGATACGGGGAGCGGTTCACCCCTCCACTTT.

This sequence joins TRBV7-2 and TRBJ2-7; weak D call: TRBD1 (6 bases). Trimming took off 6 bases at V and 5 bases at J, with 14 bases between the two ends. The CDR3 totals 13 residues. Germline V lookup: CDR1 SGHTA, CDR2 FQGNSA. CDR3: CASRPQGFHEQYF. CDR3 nucleotides: TGTGCCAGCAGGCCACAGGGTTTCCACGAGCAGTACTTC.

V gene TRBV28 combines with J gene TRBJ1-4, with a tentative D call TRBD1 (5 bases). Trimming stripped 5 bases from V and 4 bases from J, with 14 bases between. The CDR3 extends over 15 amino acids. CDR1 and CDR2 from the germline V gene are MDHEN and SYDVKM. CDR3 nucleotides: TGTGCCAGCAGTAGGCCAGGGCCTCGTAATGAAAAACTGTTTTTT. Translation gives CASSRPGPRNEKLFF.

The chain joins TRBV6-5 to TRBJ1-6; 7 nucleotides match TRBD1. Germline V gene data show CDR1 as MNHEY and CDR2 as SVGAGI. CDR3 size: 15 residues. V trimming: 0 bases; J trimming: 14 bases; junction bases outside the gene matches: 10. CDR3 DNA: TGTGCCAGCAGTTACTCGGGGGACAGTCTGGGGGCCCTCCACTTT. This encodes CASSYSGDSLGALHF.

The DNA of the CDR3 is TGTGCCAGCAGCTCCGCTTGGGCTGAGCAGTTCTTC. It specifies CASSSAWAEQFF. This chain joins TRBV7-6 and TRBJ2-1; unclear D gene. Germline-derived CDR1 and CDR2 are SGHVS and FNYEAQ. The CDR3 runs 12 residues. The V end lost 4 bases, the J end lost 9 bases, and 10 bases lay between the germline ends.

This chain joins TRBV7-9 and TRBJ2-7; D uncertain. This CDR3 is built from 13 residues. The germline V gene encodes CDR1 SEHNR and CDR2 FQNEAQ (reference sequence). Trimming removed 7 bases at V and 3 bases at J, with 13 bases between. In nucleotides, the CDR3 is TGTGCCAGCATGGTGGGTGGAGACTACGAGCAGTACTTC. The encoded protein is CASMVGGDYEQYF.

The chain is built from TRBV11-1 and TRBJ2-7; 8 nucleotides align to TRBD1. V shed 5 bases and J 10 bases; nucleotides not matched to a gene: 13. In germline, CDR1 is SGHAT, CDR2 FQDESV (reference sequence). The CDR3 extends over 14 amino acids. The CDR3 loop is CASSITFAGTGQYF. CDR3 nucleotide sequence: TGTGCCAGCAGCATAACTTTCGCCGGGACAGGCCAGTACTTC.

The chain combines TRBV5-5 with TRBJ1-4; 7 positions agree with TRBD1. Unmatched junction bases numbered 1, after V lost 0 bases and J lost 8 bases. Germline V gene sequence: CDR1 SGHKS, CDR2 YYEKEE (reference sequence). This CDR3 has 13 residues. CDR3 nucleotide sequence: TGTGCCAGCAGCTTGGCAGGGGGGGAAAAACTGTTTTTT. Protein product: CASSLAGGEKLFF.

V usage is TRBV4-2 and J usage is TRBJ2-7, with a possible D match to TRBD2 (6 bases). Trimming took off 4 bases at V and 5 bases at J, with 21 bases between the two ends. In germline, CDR1 is LGHNA, CDR2 YNFKEQ. This CDR3 contains 16 residues. The CDR3 sequence: CASSPSPPRDSDEQYF. The CDR3, as DNA: TGTGCCAGCAGCCCAAGCCCTCCGCGGGATTCGGACGAGCAGTACTTC.

V gene TRBV28 combines with J gene TRBJ1-4, with a possible D match to TRBD1 (6 bases). Germline V CDR1 and CDR2: MDHEN, SYDVKM. The CDR3 is made up of 13 amino acids. V lost 6 bases and J 4 bases, leaving 9 bases between the germline ends. The CDR3, as DNA: TGTGCCAGCAGGGACAGAGTTAATGAAAAACTGTTTTTT. Its protein product is CASRDRVNEKLFF.